The 3 T cell receptor beta chains reported below all come from one sample, sequenced in a study of CD8 T cells in ankylosing spondylitis. Each CDR3 protein is one row after TCRdb ran MiXCR on the 5' RACE reads. The sample consists of over 150,000 distinct CDR3 sequences, approximately 18% of them appearing once. Sequencing was done on a sample of blood, either unsorted or a sorted T cell fraction (not recorded which). The receptors stem from a male donor aged 5-29 years with ankylosing spondylitis or in good health (not recorded which).

This clonotype was observed at least ten times. The CDR3 sequence is CASSYSGIEQFF. The CDR3 nucleotides are TGTGCCAGCAGTTACTCCGGCATCGAGCAGTTCTTC. The chain is built from TRBV6-5 and TRBJ2-1, with D unresolved. V was shortened by 0 bases and J by 10 bases, with 7 bases between the two germline ends. Per germline, CDR1 MNHEY and CDR2 SVGAGI. The CDR3 spans 12 residues.

This clonotype was found many times. The V gene is TRBV20-1, the J gene TRBJ2-7, with TRBD1 matching 12 bases. Germline assignment: CDR1 DFQATT and CDR2 SNEGSKA (reference sequence). V was clipped by 5 bases and J by 5 bases; unmatched bases: 7. This CDR3 spans 14 amino acids. The CDR3 DNA reads as TGCAGTGCTGGGGGCGGGACAGGGGGCGACGAGCAGTACTTC. Translation: CSAGGGTGGDEQYF.

J is TRBJ2-1 and V is TRBV14, with 11 bases lining up with TRBD2. V trimming: 3 bases; J trimming: 9 bases; junction bases outside the gene matches: 7. Germline loops: CDR1 SGHDN, CDR2 FVKESK. This CDR3 spans 15 amino acids. The CDR3 spells CASSQIAGGPGEQFF. CDR3 sequence (DNA): TGTGCCAGCAGCCAGATAGCGGGAGGGCCTGGTGAGCAGTTCTTC. Full variable domain (outside the CDR3, taken from reference TRBV14 and TRBJ2-1): EAGVTQFPSHSVIEKGQTVTLRCDPISGHDNLYWYRRVMGKEIKFLLHFVKESKQDESGMPNNRFLAERTGGTYSTLKVQPAELEDSGVYFCASSQIAGGPGEQFFGPGTRLTVL.